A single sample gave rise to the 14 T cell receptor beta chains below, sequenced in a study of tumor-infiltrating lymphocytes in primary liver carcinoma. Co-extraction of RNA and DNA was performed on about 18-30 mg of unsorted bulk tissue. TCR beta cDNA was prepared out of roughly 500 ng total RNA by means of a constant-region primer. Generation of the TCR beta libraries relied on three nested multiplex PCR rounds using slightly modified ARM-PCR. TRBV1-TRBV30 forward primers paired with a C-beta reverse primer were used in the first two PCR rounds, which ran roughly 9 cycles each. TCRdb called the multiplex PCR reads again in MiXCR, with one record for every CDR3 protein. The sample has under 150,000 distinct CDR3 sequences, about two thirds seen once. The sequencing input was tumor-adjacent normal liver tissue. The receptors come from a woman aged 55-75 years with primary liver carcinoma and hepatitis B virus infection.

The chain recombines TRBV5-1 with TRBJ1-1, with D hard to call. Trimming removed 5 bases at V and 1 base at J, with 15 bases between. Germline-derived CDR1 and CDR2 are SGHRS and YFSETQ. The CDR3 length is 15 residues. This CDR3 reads CASRVENQKNTEAFF. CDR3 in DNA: TGCGCCAGCAGGGTCGAGAACCAAAAGAACACTGAAGCTTTCTTT.

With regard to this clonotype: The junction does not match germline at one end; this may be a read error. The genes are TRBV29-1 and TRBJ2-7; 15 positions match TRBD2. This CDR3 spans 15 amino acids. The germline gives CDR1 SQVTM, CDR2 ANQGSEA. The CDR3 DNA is TGCAGCGCTGGGACTAGCGGGAGGTATTCCTACGAGCATTACTTC. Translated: CSAGTSGRYSYEHYF.

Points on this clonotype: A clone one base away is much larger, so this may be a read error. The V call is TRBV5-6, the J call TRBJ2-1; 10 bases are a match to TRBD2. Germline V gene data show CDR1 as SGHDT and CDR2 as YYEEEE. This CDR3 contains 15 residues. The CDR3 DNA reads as TGTACCAGCAGCTTGGGCCGACTAGCGGGCAATGAGCAGTTCTTC. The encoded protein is CTSSLGRLAGNEQFF. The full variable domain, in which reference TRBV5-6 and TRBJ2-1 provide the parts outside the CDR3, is DAGVTQSPTHLIKTRGQQVTLRCSPKSGHDTVSWYQQALGQGPQFIFQYYEEEERQRGNFPDRFSGHQFPNYSSELNVNALLLGDSALYLCTSSLGRLAGNEQFFGPGTRLTVL.

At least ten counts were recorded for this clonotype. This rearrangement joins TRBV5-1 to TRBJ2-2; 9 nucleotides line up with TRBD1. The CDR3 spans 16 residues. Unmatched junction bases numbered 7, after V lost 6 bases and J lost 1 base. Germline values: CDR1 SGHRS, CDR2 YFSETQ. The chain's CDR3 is CASTKTGQGNTGELFF. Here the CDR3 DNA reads TGCGCCAGCACCAAAACGGGACAGGGGAACACCGGGGAGCTGTTTTTT. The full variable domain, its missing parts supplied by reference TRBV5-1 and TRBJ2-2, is KAGVTQTPRYLIKTRGQQVTLSCSPISGHRSVSWYQQTPGQGLQFLFEYFSETQRNKGNFPGRFSGRQFSNSRSEMNVSTLELGDSALYLCASTKTGQGNTGELFFGEGSRLTVL.

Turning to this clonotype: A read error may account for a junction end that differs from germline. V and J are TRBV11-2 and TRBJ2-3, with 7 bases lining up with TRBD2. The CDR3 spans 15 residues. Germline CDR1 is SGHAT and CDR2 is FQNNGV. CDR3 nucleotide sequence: TGCGCCAGTAGCTTCGGACTAGGACGCACAGGTACGCAGTATTTT. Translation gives CASSFGLGRTGTQYF.

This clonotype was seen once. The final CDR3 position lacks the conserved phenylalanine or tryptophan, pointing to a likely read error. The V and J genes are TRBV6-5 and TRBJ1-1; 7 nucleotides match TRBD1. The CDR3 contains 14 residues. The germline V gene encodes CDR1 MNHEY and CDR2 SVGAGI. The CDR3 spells CANSYGQVGTEAFL. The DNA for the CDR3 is TGTGCCAACAGTTACGGACAGGTCGGCACTGAAGCTTTCCTT.

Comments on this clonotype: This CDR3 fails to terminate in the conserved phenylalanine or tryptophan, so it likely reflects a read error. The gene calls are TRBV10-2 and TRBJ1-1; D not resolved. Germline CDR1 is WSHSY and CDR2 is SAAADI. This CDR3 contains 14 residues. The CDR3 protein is CASRECQTNTEAFV. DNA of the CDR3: TGCGCCAGCAGAGAGTGTCAGACGAACACTGAAGCTTTCGTT.

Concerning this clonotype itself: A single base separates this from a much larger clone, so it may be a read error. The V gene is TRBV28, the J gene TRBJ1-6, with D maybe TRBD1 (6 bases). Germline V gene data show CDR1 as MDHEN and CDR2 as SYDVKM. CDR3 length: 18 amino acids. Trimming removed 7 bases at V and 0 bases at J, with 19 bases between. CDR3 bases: TGTGCCAGCAAACCGGGACACTGGAGGGCCTCCTATAATTCACCCCTCCACTTT. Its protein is CASKPGHWRASYNSPLHF.

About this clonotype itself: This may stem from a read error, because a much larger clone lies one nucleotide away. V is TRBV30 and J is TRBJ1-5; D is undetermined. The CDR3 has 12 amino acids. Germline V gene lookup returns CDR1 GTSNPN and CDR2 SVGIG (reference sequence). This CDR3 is CTWSKWNQPQHF. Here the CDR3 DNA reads TGTACCTGGAGTAAGTGGAATCAGCCCCAGCATTTT.

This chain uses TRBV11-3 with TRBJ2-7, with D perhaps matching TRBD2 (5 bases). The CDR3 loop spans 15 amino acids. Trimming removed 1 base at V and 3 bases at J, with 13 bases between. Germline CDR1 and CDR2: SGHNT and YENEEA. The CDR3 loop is CASSLGGIGIYEQYF. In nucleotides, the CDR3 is TGTGCCAGCAGCTTAGGAGGGATTGGTATCTACGAGCAGTACTTC.

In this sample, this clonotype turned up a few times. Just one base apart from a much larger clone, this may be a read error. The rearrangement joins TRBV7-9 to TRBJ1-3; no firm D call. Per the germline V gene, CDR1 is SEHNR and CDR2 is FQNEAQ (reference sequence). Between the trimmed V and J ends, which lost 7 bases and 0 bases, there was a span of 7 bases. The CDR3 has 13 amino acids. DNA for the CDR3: TGTGCCAGCAATCGGGGCTCTGGAAACACCATATATTTT. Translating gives CASNRGSGNTIYF.

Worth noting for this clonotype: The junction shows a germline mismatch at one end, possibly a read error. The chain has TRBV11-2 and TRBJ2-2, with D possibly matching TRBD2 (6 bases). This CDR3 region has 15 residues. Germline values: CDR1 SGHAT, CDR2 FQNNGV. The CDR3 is CASCLGGMDTGELFF. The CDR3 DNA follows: TGTGCCAGCTGCTTGGGCGGGATGGACACCGGGGAGCTATTTTTT.

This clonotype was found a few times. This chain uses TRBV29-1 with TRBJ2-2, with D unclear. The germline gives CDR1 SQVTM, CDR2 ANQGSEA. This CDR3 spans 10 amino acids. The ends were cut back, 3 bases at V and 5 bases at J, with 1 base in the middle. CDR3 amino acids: CSVDTGELFF. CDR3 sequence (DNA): TGCAGCGTTGATACCGGGGAGCTGTTTTTT.

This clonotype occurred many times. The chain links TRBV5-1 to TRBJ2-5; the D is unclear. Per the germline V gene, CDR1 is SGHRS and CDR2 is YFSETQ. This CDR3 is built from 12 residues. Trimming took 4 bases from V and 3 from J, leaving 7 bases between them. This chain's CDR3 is CASSLAEETQYF. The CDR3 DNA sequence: TGCGCCAGCAGCCTCGCGGAAGAGACCCAGTACTTC.